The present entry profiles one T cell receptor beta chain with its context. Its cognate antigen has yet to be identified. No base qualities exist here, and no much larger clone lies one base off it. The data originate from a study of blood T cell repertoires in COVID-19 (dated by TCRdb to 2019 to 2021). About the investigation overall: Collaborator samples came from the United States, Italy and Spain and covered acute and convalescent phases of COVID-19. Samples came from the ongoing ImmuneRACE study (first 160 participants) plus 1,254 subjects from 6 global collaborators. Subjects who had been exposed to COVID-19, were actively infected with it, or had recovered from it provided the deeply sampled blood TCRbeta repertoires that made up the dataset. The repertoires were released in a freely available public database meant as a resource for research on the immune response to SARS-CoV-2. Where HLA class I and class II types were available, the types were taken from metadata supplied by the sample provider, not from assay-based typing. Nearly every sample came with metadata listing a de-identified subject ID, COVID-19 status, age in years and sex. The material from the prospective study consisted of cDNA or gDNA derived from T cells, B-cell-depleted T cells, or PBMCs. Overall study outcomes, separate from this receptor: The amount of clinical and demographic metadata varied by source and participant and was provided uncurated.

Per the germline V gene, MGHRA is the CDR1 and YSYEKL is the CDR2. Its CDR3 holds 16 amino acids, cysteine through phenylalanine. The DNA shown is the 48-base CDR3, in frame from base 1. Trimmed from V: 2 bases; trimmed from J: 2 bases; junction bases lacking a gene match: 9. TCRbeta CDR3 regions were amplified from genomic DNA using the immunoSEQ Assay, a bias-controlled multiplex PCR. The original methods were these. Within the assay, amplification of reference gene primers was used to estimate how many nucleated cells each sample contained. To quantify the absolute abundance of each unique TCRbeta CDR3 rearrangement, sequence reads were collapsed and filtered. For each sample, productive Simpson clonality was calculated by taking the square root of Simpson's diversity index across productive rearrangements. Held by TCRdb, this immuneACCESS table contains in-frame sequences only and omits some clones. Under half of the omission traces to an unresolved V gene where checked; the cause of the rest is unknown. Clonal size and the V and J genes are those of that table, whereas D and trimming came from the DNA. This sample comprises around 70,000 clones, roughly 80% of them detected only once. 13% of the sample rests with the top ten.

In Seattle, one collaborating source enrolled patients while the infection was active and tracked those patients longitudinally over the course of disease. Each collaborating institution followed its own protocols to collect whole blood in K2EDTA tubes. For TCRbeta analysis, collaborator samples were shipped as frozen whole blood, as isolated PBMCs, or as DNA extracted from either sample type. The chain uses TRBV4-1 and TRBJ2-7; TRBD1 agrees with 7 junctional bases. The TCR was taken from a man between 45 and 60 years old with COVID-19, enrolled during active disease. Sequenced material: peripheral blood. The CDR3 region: CASSQPLGQKPYEQYF. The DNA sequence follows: TGCGCCAGCAGCCAACCATTGGGACAGAAACCCTACGAGCAGTACTTC.